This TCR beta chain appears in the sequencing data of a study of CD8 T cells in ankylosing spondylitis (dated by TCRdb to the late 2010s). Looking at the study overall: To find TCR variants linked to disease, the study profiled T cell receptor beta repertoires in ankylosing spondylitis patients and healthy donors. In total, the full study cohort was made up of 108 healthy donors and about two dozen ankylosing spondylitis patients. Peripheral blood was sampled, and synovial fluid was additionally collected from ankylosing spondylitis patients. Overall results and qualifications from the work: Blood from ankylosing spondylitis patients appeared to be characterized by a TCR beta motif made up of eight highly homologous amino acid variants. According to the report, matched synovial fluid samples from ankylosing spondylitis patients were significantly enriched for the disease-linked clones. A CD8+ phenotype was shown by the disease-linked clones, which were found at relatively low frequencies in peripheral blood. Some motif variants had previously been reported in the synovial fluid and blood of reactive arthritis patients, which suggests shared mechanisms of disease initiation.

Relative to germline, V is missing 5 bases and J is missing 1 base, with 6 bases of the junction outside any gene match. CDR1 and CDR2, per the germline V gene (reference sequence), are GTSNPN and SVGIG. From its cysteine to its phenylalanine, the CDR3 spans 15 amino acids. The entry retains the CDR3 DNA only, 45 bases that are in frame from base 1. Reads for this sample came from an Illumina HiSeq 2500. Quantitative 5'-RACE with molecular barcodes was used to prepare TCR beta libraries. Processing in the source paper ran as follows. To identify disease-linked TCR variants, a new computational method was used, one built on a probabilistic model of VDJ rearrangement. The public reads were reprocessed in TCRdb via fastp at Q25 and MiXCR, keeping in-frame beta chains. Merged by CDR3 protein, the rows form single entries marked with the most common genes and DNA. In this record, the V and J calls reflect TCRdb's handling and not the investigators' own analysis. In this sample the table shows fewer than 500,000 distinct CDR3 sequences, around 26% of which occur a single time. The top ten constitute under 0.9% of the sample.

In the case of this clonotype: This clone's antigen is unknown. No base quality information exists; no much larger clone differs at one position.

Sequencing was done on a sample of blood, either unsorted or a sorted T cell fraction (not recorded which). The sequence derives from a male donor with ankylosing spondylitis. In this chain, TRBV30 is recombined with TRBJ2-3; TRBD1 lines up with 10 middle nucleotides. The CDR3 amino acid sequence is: CAWDPGTGGTDTQYF. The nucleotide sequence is TGTGCCTGGGACCCCGGGACAGGGGGCACAGATACGCAGTATTTT.